A single sample is the source of the 22 T cell receptor beta chains below, sequenced in a study of Ad26.COV2.S vaccination and SARS-CoV-2 variants. Profiled with immunoSEQ multiplex PCR; TCRdb holds only in-frame clones, not every one. The table lists hundreds of thousands of clones, roughly 90% of them singletons. Treatment in this sample: around 19 received Ad26.COV2.S at low or high dose, single or two shots; a few received placebo; per-sample allocation not given. Samples were taken on day 63 after the first vaccine or placebo injection. This material consisted of peripheral blood, taken in a trial of Ad26.COV2.S vaccine versus placebo. The receptors come from a person between 18 and 65 years old who received the Ad26.COV2.S COVID-19 vaccine or a placebo.

The chain is built from TRBV7-9 and TRBJ1-4; a possible D gene is TRBD1 (5 bases). Per germline, CDR1 SEHNR and CDR2 FQNEAQ (reference sequence). The germline V and J ends were trimmed by 1 base and 8 bases, with 11 bases remaining between them. The CDR3 sequence is 14 residues long. The CDR3 loop is CASSLVGAGEKLFF. The DNA of the CDR3 is TGTGCCAGCAGCTTAGTTGGGGCAGGGGAAAAACTGTTTTTT.

The rearrangement uses TRBV14 and TRBJ2-7, with 9 bases lining up with TRBD1. There are 16 residues in the CDR3. Germline V CDR1 and CDR2: SGHDN, FVKESK. Losses at the gene ends were 1 base for V and 6 bases for J; bases not matched to a gene: 10. The CDR3 sequence: CASSQVIGTGHGEQYF. For the CDR3, the DNA is TGTGCCAGCAGCCAAGTAATAGGGACAGGGCATGGCGAGCAGTACTTC.

The rearrangement links TRBV4-2 to TRBJ2-7, with 9 positions matching TRBD1. This CDR3 spans 14 amino acids. J gave up 4 bases and V 3 bases, and 4 bases lay outside the gene matches. Germline lookup yields CDR1 LGHNA and CDR2 YNFKEQ. The CDR3 DNA reads TGTGCCAGCAGCCACCGGGACAGGGCGTACGAGCAGTACTTC. This gives the protein CASSHRDRAYEQYF.

This chain connects TRBV29-1 to TRBJ2-5, with D perhaps assigned TRBD1 or TRBD2 (5 bases each). V was pared by 4 bases and J by 1 base, with 10 bases between. CDR1 is SQVTM and CDR2 is ANQGSEA in the germline V gene. CDR3 size: 13 residues. CDR3: CSVVGGGQETQYF. The DNA of the CDR3 is TGCAGCGTTGTGGGTGGGGGCCAAGAGACCCAGTACTTC.

The chain carries TRBV7-2 and TRBJ2-7, with 11 nucleotides matching TRBD2. There are 16 residues in the CDR3. Germline CDR1 SGHTA, CDR2 FQGNSA. With 4 bases clipped from V and 4 bases from J, the junction kept 9 bases outside the gene matches. Here the CDR3 DNA reads TGTGCCAGCAGCTACGGGACTAGCGGTGCGCTTTACGAGCAGTACTTC. Protein: CASSYGTSGALYEQYF.

This clone was detected only a few times. This sample includes further DNA sequences coding for the same CDR3. The rearrangement links TRBV6-5 to TRBJ2-7; D gene uncertain. Germline V gives CDR1 MNHEY, CDR2 SVGAGI. This CDR3 has 14 amino acids. The V end lost 0 bases, the J end lost 0 bases, and 6 bases lay between the germline ends. The CDR3 DNA follows: TGTGCCAGCAGTTACTCGTACAGCTCCTACGAGCAGTACTTC. As protein: CASSYSYSSYEQYF.

The chain combines TRBV24-1 with TRBJ2-1, with 7 positions matching TRBD1. Germline V gene data show CDR1 as KGHDR and CDR2 as SFDVKD. There are 16 residues in the CDR3. Germline trimming cut 5 bases from V and 6 bases from J; bases unmatched to any gene: 12. CDR3 sequence: CATSGATGRGGNEQFF. The CDR3 nucleotides read TGTGCCACCAGTGGGGCGACAGGGAGAGGAGGCAATGAGCAGTTCTTC.

CDR3 nucleotide sequence: TGTGCCAGCACCCTCTATGGGGGGACTGAAGCTTTCTTT. It is translated as CASTLYGGTEAFF. This chain uses TRBV12-3 or TRBV12-4 with TRBJ1-1; perhaps TRBD1 as D (5 bases). Trimming removed 7 bases from V and 5 bases from J, with 14 bases in between. This CDR3 is 13 amino acids long.

J is TRBJ2-3 and V is TRBV6-4; D gene unclear. Per the germline V gene, CDR1 is MRHNA and CDR2 is SNTAGT. The CDR3 loop spans 16 amino acids. V lost 1 base and J 1 base, leaving 12 bases between the germline ends. The CDR3 here is CASSDFYPPGTDTQYF. CDR3 DNA sequence: TGTGCCAGCAGTGACTTTTACCCCCCTGGCACAGATACGCAGTATTTT.

This chain connects TRBV23-1 to TRBJ2-1; tentatively, D is TRBD1 or TRBD2 (5 bases each). TRBV23-1 is an ORF for which the function is uncertain. This CDR3 has 17 amino acids. V was cut by 3 bases and J by 0 bases, with 15 bases left in between. Here the CDR3 DNA reads TGCGCCAGCAGTCAGGCGGTCGAGGGGAGCTCCTACAATGAGCAGTTCTTC. Its translation: CASSQAVEGSSYNEQFF.

V and J are TRBV19 and TRBJ1-6; tentatively, D is TRBD1 (6 bases). Germline V CDR1 and CDR2: LNHDA, SQIVND (reference sequence). The CDR3 sequence is 16 residues long. Between the trimmed V and J ends, which lost 4 bases and 9 bases, there was a span of 19 bases. The CDR3 loop reads CASSTRTGIYSSPLHF. CDR3 nucleotide sequence: TGTGCCAGTAGTACAAGAACAGGGATCTACAGTTCACCCCTCCACTTT.

The genes are TRBV5-6 and TRBJ2-7; maybe TRBD1 (5 bases). The CDR3 contains 12 residues. Germline loops: CDR1 SGHDT, CDR2 YYEEEE. With 2 bases removed from V and 7 bases from J, the gap between germline ends came to 10 bases. CDR3 DNA: TGTGCCAGCAGCTTAGGGGTATGGGAGCAGTACTTC. It translates to CASSLGVWEQYF.

V and J are TRBV7-3 and TRBJ1-1, with D perhaps matching TRBD1 (6 bases). The CDR3 contains 15 residues. Germline-derived CDR1 and CDR2 are SGHTA and FQGTGA. The V end was cut by 2 bases, the J end by 1 base, with 11 bases between. The CDR3 is CASSLVPQGNTEAFF. The DNA of the CDR3 is TGTGCCAGCAGCTTAGTCCCACAGGGGAACACTGAAGCTTTCTTT. Looking up the rest from reference TRBV7-3 and TRBJ1-1 gives the full variable domain: GAGVSQTPSNKVTEKGKYVELRCDPISGHTALYWYRQSLGQGPEFLIYFQGTGAADDSGLPNDRFFAVRPEGSVSTLKIQRTERGDSAVYLCASSLVPQGNTEAFFGQGTRLTVV.

Only one count was recorded for this clone. The chain links TRBV11-2 to TRBJ1-1; D uncertain. Per germline, CDR1 SGHAT and CDR2 FQNNGV. This CDR3 has 16 residues. V gave up 1 base and J gave up 0 bases, with 12 bases separating them. CDR3 nucleotides: TGTGCCAGCAGCTTAGGACACCGGTCATTGAACACTGAAGCTTTCTTT. Protein sequence: CASSLGHRSLNTEAFF.

The chain joins TRBV10-3 to TRBJ2-2; a weak D match, TRBD2 (6 bases). The CDR3 is made up of 13 amino acids. Germline lookup yields CDR1 ENHRY and CDR2 SYGVKD. Trimming pared 6 bases from V and 5 bases from J, leaving 10 bases between. The CDR3 nucleotides read TGTGCCATCAGGGCCCGGGGGACCGGGGAGCTGTTTTTT. Protein sequence: CAIRARGTGELFF.

This rearrangement joins TRBV4-3 to TRBJ1-4; perhaps TRBD1 as D (5 bases). Looked up from germline, CDR1 is LGHNA and CDR2 is YSLEER. The CDR3 runs to 16 residues. Trimming left V 1 base short and J 8 bases short, with 17 bases between. CDR3 sequence reads: CASSQALVGGGEKLFF. The CDR3 region has the DNA TGCGCCAGCAGCCAAGCTCTCGTGGGGGGTGGAGAAAAACTGTTTTTT.

The chain combines TRBV7-8 with TRBJ1-6, with D hard to call. Per the germline V gene, CDR1 is SGHVS and CDR2 is FQNEAQ. The CDR3 has 13 amino acids. V lost 5 bases, J lost 11 bases, and 13 bases lay in between. In DNA, the CDR3 is TGTGCCAGCAGCACCCGGAGTAGCACACCCCTCCACTTT. This translates into CASSTRSSTPLHF. The full variable domain, its missing parts supplied by reference TRBV7-8 and TRBJ1-6, is GAGVSQSPRYKVAKRGQDVALRCDPISGHVSLFWYQQALGQGPEFLTYFQNEAQLDKSGLPSDRFFAERPEGSVSTLKIQRTQQEDSAVYLCASSTRSSTPLHFGNGTRLTVT.

As concerns this clone: This sequence may be a read error, since a much larger clone differs from it by one base. J is TRBJ2-1 and V is TRBV11-2, with 11 nucleotides matching TRBD2. The CDR3 loop spans 15 amino acids. Trimming at V came to 5 bases and at J to 3 bases, leaving 3 bases not matched to a gene. Per the germline V gene, CDR1 is SGHAT and CDR2 is FQNNGV. CDR3 DNA sequence: TGTGCCAGCAGCCCCGGGACTAGCGGCTACAATGAGCAGTTCTTC. It codes for CASSPGTSGYNEQFF.

This chain uses TRBV7-9 with TRBJ1-2; no clear D. V gave up 3 bases and J gave up 7 bases, with 12 bases separating them. CDR3 length: 13 amino acids. Germline CDR1 reads SEHNR; CDR2 reads FQNEAQ (reference sequence). CDR3: CASSFGEDFGYTF. The DNA for the CDR3 is TGTGCCAGCAGCTTTGGGGAGGACTTTGGCTACACCTTC.

CDR3: CAISGGTAEVGSPLHF. The CDR3 nucleotides are TGTGCCATCAGTGGAGGGACAGCAGAGGTTGGTTCACCCCTCCACTTT. This rearrangement joins TRBV10-3 to TRBJ1-6; 7 bases map to TRBD1. The germline V gene has CDR1 ENHRY and CDR2 SYGVKD. V shed 4 bases and J 9 bases; nucleotides not matched to a gene: 12. This CDR3 region has 16 residues.

In nucleotides, the CDR3 is TGCAGCGTTGCCTCCTCTGGGGGGGGCTACACCTTC. This sequence encodes CSVASSGGGYTF. The chain carries TRBV29-1 and TRBJ1-2, with a possible D match to TRBD1 (5 bases). The CDR3 length is 12 residues. Trimming shortened V by 4 bases and J by 8 bases, and 14 bases separated the two germline ends. Germline CDR1 reads SQVTM; CDR2 reads ANQGSEA.

V gene TRBV5-6 combines with J gene TRBJ1-1, with TRBD1 matching over 9 bases. CDR3 length: 15 amino acids. Germline lookup yields CDR1 SGHDT and CDR2 YYEEEE. The V gene end was trimmed by 3 bases and the J gene end by 4 bases; junction bases not matched to a gene: 7. CDR3 bases: TGTGCCAGCAGCTCCCGGGACAGGGTTTTCACTGAAGCTTTCTTT. It yields the protein CASSSRDRVFTEAFF.